This T cell receptor (beta chain) stems from a study of T-cell reconstitution after alpha-beta-depleted transplantation in children. Regarding the study as a whole: High day-60 TCRbeta diversity in some patients came from surviving recipient T cells and thymic progenitors.

Unique molecular identifiers were built into the TCRbeta library. MiXCR, run by TCRdb on the PCR reads, gives a single entry per CDR3 protein. The sample has under 850,000 distinct CDR3 sequences, less than 15% seen once. The CDR3 runs to 16 residues. The germline CDR1 and CDR2 sequences are SGHRS and YFSETQ. V dropped 0 bases and J dropped 2 bases, with 12 bases sitting between them. This clonotype was picked up many times. What it binds is not known. The chain employs TRBV5-1 and TRBJ2-1, with D possibly matching TRBD1 (6 bases). This specimen was PBMCs, taken before TCRalphabeta/CD19-depleted stem cell transplant. This receptor was obtained from a girl aged 2 to 9 with congenital amegakaryocytic thrombocytopenia, due to receive a stem cell transplant. The CDR3 nucleotides read TGCGCCAGCAGCTTGGAAGGACAGTATACCTACAATGAGCAGTTCTTC. Amino acids: CASSLEGQYTYNEQFF.